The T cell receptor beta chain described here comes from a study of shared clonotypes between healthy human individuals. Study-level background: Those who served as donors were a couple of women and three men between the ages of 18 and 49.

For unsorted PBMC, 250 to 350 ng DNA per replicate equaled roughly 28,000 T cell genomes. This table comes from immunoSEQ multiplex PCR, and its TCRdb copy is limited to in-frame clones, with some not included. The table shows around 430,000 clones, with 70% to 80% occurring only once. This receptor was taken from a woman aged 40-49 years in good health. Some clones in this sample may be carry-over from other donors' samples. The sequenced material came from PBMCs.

The CDR3 sequence is CANEGGKLAKNIQYF. CDR3 nucleotide sequence: TGTGCCAACGAAGGGGGAAAACTAGCCAAAAACATTCAGTACTTC. This chain uses TRBV10-3 with TRBJ2-4; D is possibly TRBD1 (6 bases). Germline V gene data show CDR1 as ENHRY and CDR2 as SYGVKD. This CDR3 is 15 amino acids long. V was pared by 10 bases and J by 0 bases, with 16 bases between.